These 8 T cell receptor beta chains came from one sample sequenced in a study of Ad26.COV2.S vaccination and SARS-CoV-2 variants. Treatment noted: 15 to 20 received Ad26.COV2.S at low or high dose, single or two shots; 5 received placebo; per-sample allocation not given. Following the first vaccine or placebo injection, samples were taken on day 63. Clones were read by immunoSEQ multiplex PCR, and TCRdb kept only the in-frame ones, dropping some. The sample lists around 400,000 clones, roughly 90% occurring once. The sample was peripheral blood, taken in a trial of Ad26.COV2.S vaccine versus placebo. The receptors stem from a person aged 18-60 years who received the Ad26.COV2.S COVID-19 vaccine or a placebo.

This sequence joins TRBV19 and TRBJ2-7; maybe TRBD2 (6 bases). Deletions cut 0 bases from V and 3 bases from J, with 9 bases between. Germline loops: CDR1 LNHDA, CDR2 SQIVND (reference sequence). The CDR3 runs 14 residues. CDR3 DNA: TGTGCCAGTAGTATAGATGGGACTCTCTACGAGCAGTACTTC. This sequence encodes CASSIDGTLYEQYF.

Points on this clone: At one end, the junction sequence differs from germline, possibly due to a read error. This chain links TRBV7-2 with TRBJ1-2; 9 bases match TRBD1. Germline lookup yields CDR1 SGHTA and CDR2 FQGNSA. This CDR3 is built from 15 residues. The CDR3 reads CASSLAETGGFGYTF. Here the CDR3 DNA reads TGTGCCAGCAGCCTAGCGGAGACAGGGGGGTTTGGCTACACCTTC.

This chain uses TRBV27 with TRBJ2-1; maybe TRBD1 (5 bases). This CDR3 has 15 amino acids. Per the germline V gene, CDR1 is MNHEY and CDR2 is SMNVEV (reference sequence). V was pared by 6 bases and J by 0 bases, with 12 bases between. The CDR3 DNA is TGTGCCAGCAGGGAAGGGGCTAGCTCCTACAATGAGCAGTTCTTC. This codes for CASREGASSYNEQFF.

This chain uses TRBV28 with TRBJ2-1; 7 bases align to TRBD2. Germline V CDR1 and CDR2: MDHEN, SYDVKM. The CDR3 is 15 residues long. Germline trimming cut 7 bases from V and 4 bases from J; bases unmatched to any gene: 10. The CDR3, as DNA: TGTGCCAGCACCTCTGGGGGGGTTTCGTACAATGAGCAGTTCTTC. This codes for CASTSGGVSYNEQFF.

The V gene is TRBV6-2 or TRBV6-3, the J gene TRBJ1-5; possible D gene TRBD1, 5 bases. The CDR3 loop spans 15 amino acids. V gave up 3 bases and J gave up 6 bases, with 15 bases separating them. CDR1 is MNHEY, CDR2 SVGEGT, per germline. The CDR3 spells CASSYVGALVQPQHF. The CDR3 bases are TGTGCCAGCAGTTATGTAGGGGCGCTAGTTCAGCCCCAGCATTTT.

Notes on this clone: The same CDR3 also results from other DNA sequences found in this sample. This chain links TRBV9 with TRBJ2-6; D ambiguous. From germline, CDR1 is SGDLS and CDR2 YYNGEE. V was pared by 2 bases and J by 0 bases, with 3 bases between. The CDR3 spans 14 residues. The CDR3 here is CASSVRSGANVLTF. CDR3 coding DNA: TGTGCCAGCAGCGTCCGCTCTGGGGCCAACGTCCTGACTTTC.

CDR3 region: CASSQHNEQFF. Here the CDR3 DNA reads TGTGCCAGCAGCCAACACAATGAGCAGTTCTTC. The chain has TRBV11-2 and TRBJ2-1; unclear D gene. V shed 5 bases and J shed 5 bases, with 4 bases lying between them. Germline V gives CDR1 SGHAT, CDR2 FQNNGV. The CDR3 is 11 residues long. The full variable domain, completed using reference TRBV11-2 and TRBJ2-1, is EAGVAQSPRYKIIEKRQSVAFWCNPISGHATLYWYQQILGQGPKLLIQFQNNGVVDDSQLPKDRFSAERLKGVDSTLKIQPAKLEDSAVYLCASSQHNEQFFGPGTRLTVL.

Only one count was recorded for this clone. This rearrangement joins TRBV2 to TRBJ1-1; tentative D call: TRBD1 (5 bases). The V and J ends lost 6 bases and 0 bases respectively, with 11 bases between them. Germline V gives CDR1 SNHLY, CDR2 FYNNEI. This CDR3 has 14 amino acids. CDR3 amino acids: CASRIRTLNTEAFF. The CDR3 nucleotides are TGTGCCAGCAGAATCAGGACACTGAACACTGAAGCTTTCTTT.